These 9 T cell receptor beta chains were sequenced from one sample in a study of memory CD4+ T cells and cytomegalovirus serostatus. Measured with immunoSEQ multiplex PCR; TCRdb has only the in-frame clones, and not every one. The table shows tens of thousands of clones, with about 70% occurring only once. The sort gate was single viable CD3+CD4+CD8-CD45RO+ cells for memory CD4+ T cells. The specimen was memory CD4+ T cells from blood. The source is an adult in good health and CMV-seropositive.

V is TRBV7-2 and J is TRBJ1-1; the D gene is possibly TRBD1 (5 bases). The CDR3 sequence is 15 residues long. CDR1 SGHTA and CDR2 FQGNSA come from the germline V gene. Trimming took 1 base from V and 3 from J, leaving 12 bases between them. The CDR3 DNA reads as TGTGCCAGCAGCTTAGTAGGGTTGGGGGACACTGAAGCTTTCTTT. The encoded protein is CASSLVGLGDTEAFF.

The gene calls are TRBV5-1 and TRBJ1-2; TRBD1 matches 8 bases. The CDR3 consists of 13 residues. V lost 4 bases, J lost 4 bases, and 3 bases stayed unmatched. CDR1 SGHRS and CDR2 YFSETQ come from the germline V gene. CDR3 region: CASSRQGTYGYTF. CDR3 sequence (DNA): TGCGCCAGCAGCCGACAGGGGACCTATGGCTACACCTTC.

This clone was seen only once. The CDR3, as DNA: TGTGCCACAGCCACAGGGTTAACTGCCACCGGGGAGCTGTTTTTT. Translated: CATATGLTATGELFF. This rearrangement joins TRBV6-6 to TRBJ2-2, with D tentatively TRBD1 (6 bases). The CDR3 runs to 15 residues. V gave up 10 bases and J gave up 4 bases, with 19 bases separating them. Germline V gene lookup returns CDR1 MNHNY and CDR2 SVGAGI (reference sequence).

This clone came up once. The chain combines TRBV7-9 with TRBJ2-7; D is unclear. V was pared by 4 bases and J by 0 bases, with 13 bases between. CDR1 is SEHNR and CDR2 is FQNEAQ in the germline V gene (reference sequence). The CDR3 spans 15 residues. For the CDR3, the DNA is TGTGCCAGCAGCTCCCCGGGCCCTCACTCCTACGAGCAGTACTTC. It encodes CASSSPGPHSYEQYF.

In its sample, this clone ranks as medium-sized. The same CDR3 arises from other DNA sequences in this sample as well. The chain employs TRBV7-2 and TRBJ2-1; D is unclear. This CDR3 has 12 amino acids. Trimming removed 1 base from V and 6 bases from J, with 4 bases in between. CDR1 is SGHTA and CDR2 is FQGNSA in the germline V gene. CDR3 coding DNA: TGTGCCAGCAGCTTAGACTTCAATGAGCAGTTCTTC. Residues: CASSLDFNEQFF.

The genes are TRBV29-1 and TRBJ2-7, with 9 bases aligning to TRBD2. The CDR3 is 13 amino acids. V trimming: 8 bases; J trimming: 5 bases; junction bases outside the gene matches: 10. Germline CDR1 SQVTM, CDR2 ANQGSEA. The CDR3 bases are TGCAGCTACTCCGGGACTAGCTTTCACGAGCAGTACTTC. This sequence encodes CSYSGTSFHEQYF.

V gene TRBV7-8 combines with J gene TRBJ2-1; tentative D call: TRBD1 (6 bases). V lost 1 base to trimming and J lost 12 bases, with 10 bases between them. The CDR3 covers 12 residues. Germline lookup yields CDR1 SGHVS and CDR2 FQNEAQ. CDR3: CASSLDRAGQFF. In nucleotides, the CDR3 is TGTGCCAGCAGCTTAGACAGGGCCGGGCAGTTCTTC. The full variable domain, rest sourced from reference TRBV7-8 and TRBJ2-1, is GAGVSQSPRYKVAKRGQDVALRCDPISGHVSLFWYQQALGQGPEFLTYFQNEAQLDKSGLPSDRFFAERPEGSVSTLKIQRTQQEDSAVYLCASSLDRAGQFFGPGTRLTVL.

This chain uses TRBV7-3 with TRBJ1-6, with 9 bases matching TRBD1. CDR3 length: 13 amino acids. Germline CDR1 is SGHTA and CDR2 is FQGTGA. V gave up 8 bases and J gave up 5 bases; unmatched junction bases: 1. CDR3 protein: CASGTGNNSPLHF. The CDR3 DNA is TGTGCCAGCGGGACAGGGAATAATTCACCCCTCCACTTT.

V and J are TRBV25-1 and TRBJ1-6; TRBD1 might be the D (5 bases). Trimming cost V 3 bases and J 12 bases, with 18 bases left between them. CDR1 is MGHDK and CDR2 is SYGVNS in the germline V gene. The CDR3 covers 15 residues. CDR3 sequence (DNA): TGTGCCAGCAGTGATCCGGGGACGGGCCGAAGACCCCTCCACTTT. Amino acid sequence: CASSDPGTGRRPLHF. Full variable domain (rest looked up from reference TRBV25-1 and TRBJ1-6): EADIYQTPRYLVIGTGKKITLECSQTMGHDKMYWYQQDPGMELHLIHYSYGVNSTEKGDLSSESTVSRIRTEHFPLTLESARPSHTSQYLCASSDPGTGRRPLHFGNGTRLTVT.